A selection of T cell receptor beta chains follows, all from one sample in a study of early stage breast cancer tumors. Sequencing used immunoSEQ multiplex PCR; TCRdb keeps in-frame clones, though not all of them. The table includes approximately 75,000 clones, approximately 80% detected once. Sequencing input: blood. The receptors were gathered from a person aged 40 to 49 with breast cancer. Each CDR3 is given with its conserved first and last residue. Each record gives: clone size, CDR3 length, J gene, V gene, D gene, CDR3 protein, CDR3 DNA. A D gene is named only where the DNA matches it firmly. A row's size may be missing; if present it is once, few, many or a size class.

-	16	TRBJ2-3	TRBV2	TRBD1	CASSEQGATSTDTQYF	TGTGCCAGCAGTGAACAGGGGGCAACCAGCACAGATACGCAGTATTTT
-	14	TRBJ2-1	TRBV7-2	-	CASSLVGPVDEQFF	TGTGCCAGCAGCTTAGTAGGGCCGGTGGATGAGCAGTTCTTC
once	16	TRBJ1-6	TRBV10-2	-	CASSLGTGPASSPLHF	TGCGCCAGCAGTTTAGGGACCGGACCCGCGAGTTCACCCCTCCACTTT
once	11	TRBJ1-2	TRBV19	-	CASRSGHGYTF	TGTGCCAGTCGCTCAGGGCACGGCTACACCTTC
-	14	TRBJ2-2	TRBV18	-	CASSPLGDTGELFF	TGTGCCAGCTCACCCCTCGGGGACACCGGGGAGCTGTTTTTT
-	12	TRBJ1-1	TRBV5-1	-	CASSLRHGEAFF	TGCGCCAGCAGCTTGCGCCACGGCGAAGCTTTCTTT
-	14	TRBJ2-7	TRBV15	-	CATSSRGSSYEQYF	TGTGCCACCAGCAGTCGCGGCAGCTCCTACGAGCAGTACTTC
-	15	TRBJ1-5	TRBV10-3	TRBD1	CAISESGQGNQPQHF	TGTGCCATCAGTGAGAGTGGACAGGGCAATCAGCCCCAGCATTTT
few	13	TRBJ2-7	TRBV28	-	CASSVVRGYEQYF	TGTGCCAGCAGTGTCGTCAGGGGCTACGAGCAGTACTTC
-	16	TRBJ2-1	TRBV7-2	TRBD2	CASSLTSGKGGNEQFF	TGTGCCAGCAGCTTAACTAGCGGGAAAGGAGGCAATGAGCAGTTCTTC
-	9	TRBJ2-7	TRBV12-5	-	CASGSCGYF	TGTGCTAGTGGATCCTGTGGGTACTTC
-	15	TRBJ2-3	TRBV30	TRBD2	CAWGLSGSHGDTQYF	TGTGCCTGGGGACTTAGCGGGAGTCATGGAGATACGCAGTATTTT
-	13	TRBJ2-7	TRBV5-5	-	CASNPGPTYEQYF	TGTGCCAGCAACCCGGGACCAACCTACGAGCAGTACTTC
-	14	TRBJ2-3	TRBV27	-	CASSLIDSGDTQYF	TGTGCCAGCAGTTTAATTGACAGTGGGGATACGCAGTATTTT
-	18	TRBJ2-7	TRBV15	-	CATSRGKGLLSSSYEQYF	TGTGCCACCAGCAGGGGAAAAGGCCTACTCTCTAGCTCCTACGAGCAGTACTTC
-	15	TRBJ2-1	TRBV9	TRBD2	CASSVVAGDYNEQFF	TGTGCCAGCAGCGTAGTAGCGGGAGACTACAATGAGCAGTTCTTC
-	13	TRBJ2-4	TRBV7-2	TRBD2	CASSRGLSNIQYF	TGTGCCAGCAGCCGGGGACTATCAAACATTCAGTACTTC
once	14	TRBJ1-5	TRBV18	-	CASSRTDSNQPQHF	TGTGCCAGCTCGCGGACGGATAGCAATCAGCCCCAGCATTTT
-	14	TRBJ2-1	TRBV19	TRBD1	CASSIWDRGNEQFF	TGTGCCAGTAGTATATGGGACAGGGGTAACGAGCAGTTCTTC
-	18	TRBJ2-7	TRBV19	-	CASSISPQSQAVPYEQYF	TGTGCCAGTAGTATATCCCCCCAGAGTCAAGCGGTTCCCTACGAGCAGTACTTC
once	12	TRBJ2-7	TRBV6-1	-	CASTVTIYEQYF	TGTGCCAGCACCGTAACAATCTACGAGCAGTACTTC
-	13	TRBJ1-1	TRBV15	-	CATSSYINTEAFF	TGTGCCACCAGCAGCTACATCAACACTGAAGCTTTCTTT
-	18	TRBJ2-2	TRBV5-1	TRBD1	CASSLSFAGQGPTGELFF	TGCGCCAGCAGCTTATCTTTCGCGGGACAGGGTCCTACCGGGGAGCTGTTTTTT
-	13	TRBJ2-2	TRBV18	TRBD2	CASSPAGAGELFF	TGTGCCAGCTCACCGGCGGGAGCAGGGGAGCTGTTTTTT
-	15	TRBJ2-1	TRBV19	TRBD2	CASRLLAGGQHEQFF	TGTGCCAGTAGGCTACTAGCGGGAGGCCAGCATGAGCAGTTCTTC
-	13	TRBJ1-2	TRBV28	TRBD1	CASSWGQNYGYTF	TGTGCCAGCAGTTGGGGACAGAACTATGGCTACACCTTC
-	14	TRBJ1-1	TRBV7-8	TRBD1	CASSQGQANTEAFF	TGTGCCAGCAGTCAAGGACAGGCGAACACTGAAGCTTTCTTT
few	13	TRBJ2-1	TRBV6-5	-	CASSPTVTNEQFF	TGTGCCAGCAGTCCGACAGTTACCAATGAGCAGTTCTTC
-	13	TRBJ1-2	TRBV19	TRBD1	CASKQGAPSGYTF	TGTGCCAGTAAGCAGGGGGCGCCTTCTGGCTACACCTTC
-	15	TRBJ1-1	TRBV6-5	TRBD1	CASSTPDRARTEAFF	TGTGCCAGCAGTACCCCGGACAGGGCGCGGACTGAAGCTTTCTTT
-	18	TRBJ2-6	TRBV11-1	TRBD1	CASSDPGQAFSGANVLTF	TGTGCCAGCAGCGACCCGGGACAGGCGTTCTCTGGGGCCAACGTCCTGACTTTC
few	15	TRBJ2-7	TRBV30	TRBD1	CAWRGTGEKSYEQYF	TGTGCCTGGAGAGGGACAGGGGAAAAGTCCTACGAGCAGTACTTC